The 32 T cell receptor beta chains below were found in one sample sequenced in a study of CD8+ T cells in alopecia areata. TCR sequencing used cDNA made by reverse transcription of extracted RNA. Sequencing used immunoSEQ multiplex PCR; TCRdb keeps in-frame clones, though not all of them. The table shows approximately 190,000 clones, with roughly 60% occurring only once. Indicated treatment: oral pan-JAK inhibitor, 5-10 mg twice daily. Sequenced material: CD4+ T cells sorted from blood, taken at week 24, from a patient treated with tofacitinib. The source is a human donor with alopecia areata.

The V call is TRBV5-1, the J call TRBJ2-5; D tentatively reads TRBD1 or TRBD2 (7 bases each). Trimming cost V 4 bases and J 4 bases, with 14 bases left between them. Germline V CDR1 and CDR2: SGHRS, YFSETQ. CDR3 size: 14 residues. The CDR3 protein is CASSQGGTGETQYF. For the CDR3, the DNA is TGCGCCAGCAGCCAGGGGGGGACTGGAGAGACCCAGTACTTC. Full variable domain (missing parts from reference TRBV5-1 and TRBJ2-5): KAGVTQTPRYLIKTRGQQVTLSCSPISGHRSVSWYQQTPGQGLQFLFEYFSETQRNKGNFPGRFSGRQFSNSRSEMNVSTLELGDSALYLCASSQGGTGETQYFGPGTRLLVL.

This chain connects TRBV10-3 to TRBJ1-2; possibly TRBD1 for D (5 bases). The germline CDR1 and CDR2 sequences are ENHRY and SYGVKD. The CDR3 loop spans 14 amino acids. The V and J ends lost 3 bases and 3 bases respectively, with 11 bases between them. This chain's CDR3 is CAISEEGRDYGYTF. Written as DNA, the CDR3 is TGTGCCATCAGTGAAGAAGGCAGGGACTATGGCTACACCTTC.

This clone appeared a few times. The CDR3 here is CASSRRTGLGETQYF. CDR3 bases: TGTGCCAGCAGCCGAAGGACGGGCTTGGGGGAGACCCAGTACTTC. This rearrangement joins TRBV7-9 to TRBJ2-5; no clear D gene. The CDR3 extends over 15 amino acids. The germline V gene has CDR1 SEHNR and CDR2 FQNEAQ (reference sequence). V dropped 5 bases and J dropped 5 bases, with 18 bases sitting between them.

The chain carries TRBV19 and TRBJ1-5; no firm D call. The length of the CDR3 is 15 residues. In germline, CDR1 is LNHDA, CDR2 SQIVND (reference sequence). The V and J ends lost 1 base and 4 bases respectively, with 11 bases between them. CDR3: CASSIGRAENQPQHF. The CDR3 DNA reads as TGTGCCAGTAGTATAGGGAGAGCTGAAAATCAGCCCCAGCATTTT.

The chain has TRBV6-1 and TRBJ1-1; D is ambiguous. The CDR3 has 14 residues. From germline, CDR1 is MNHNS and CDR2 SASEGT. Between the trimmed V and J ends, which lost 7 bases and 0 bases, there was a span of 12 bases. CDR3 DNA: TGTGCCAGCAAGGATGCGGGGATGAACACTGAAGCTTTCTTT. Translating it yields CASKDAGMNTEAFF.

This chain links TRBV7-3 with TRBJ2-5; TRBD2 matches at 8 bases. V shed 5 bases, J shed 5 bases, and the junction held 7 bases outside the gene matches. The CDR3 spans 14 residues. From germline, CDR1 is SGHTA and CDR2 FQGTGA. The CDR3 region has the DNA TGTGCCAGCAGCCCCATCGGGGGGGATGAGACCCAGTACTTC. Translation: CASSPIGGDETQYF.

The V call is TRBV19, the J call TRBJ1-5; 7 bases are a match to TRBD1. This CDR3 contains 12 residues. V gave up 6 bases and J gave up 6 bases; unmatched junction bases: 2. The germline V gene has CDR1 LNHDA and CDR2 SQIVND (reference sequence). CDR3 sequence (DNA): TGTGCCAGTAGAACAGGGGTTCAGCCCCAGCATTTT. As protein: CASRTGVQPQHF.

V usage is TRBV5-1 and J usage is TRBJ2-3, with D maybe TRBD2 (6 bases). Germline values: CDR1 SGHRS, CDR2 YFSETQ. This CDR3 has 16 residues. The V end lost 0 bases, the J end lost 5 bases, and 16 bases lay between the germline ends. CDR3 in amino acids: CASSLGSSSAGDTQYF. The DNA for the CDR3 is TGCGCCAGCAGCTTGGGATCGTCTAGCGCCGGAGATACGCAGTATTTT.

V usage is TRBV29-1 and J usage is TRBJ1-2; D uncertain. The V end lost 2 bases, the J end lost 11 bases, and 12 bases lay between the germline ends. The CDR3 is 11 amino acids. CDR1 SQVTM and CDR2 ANQGSEA come from the germline V gene. CDR3 loop: CSVEISAVYTF. The CDR3 coding sequence is TGCAGCGTTGAAATCTCTGCAGTGTACACCTTC.

In DNA form, the CDR3 reads TGTGCCAGCAGCCCAGCCGGGACAGGGCGAAATTCACCCCTCCACTTT. It codes for CASSPAGTGRNSPLHF. This chain links TRBV5-6 with TRBJ1-6; 9 bases align to TRBD1. Germline trimming cut 4 bases from V and 7 bases from J; bases unmatched to any gene: 9. There are 16 residues in the CDR3. The germline V gene has CDR1 SGHDT and CDR2 YYEEEE.

This clone was counted a few times. This chain links TRBV4-2 with TRBJ2-7; D not certain. The CDR3 length is 13 residues. Germline V gene lookup returns CDR1 LGHNA and CDR2 YNFKEQ. The V and J ends lost 1 base and 2 bases respectively, with 6 bases between them. CDR3 DNA: TGTGCCAGCAGCCAAGGGCTAGCCTACGAGCAGTACTTC. Protein sequence: CASSQGLAYEQYF.

This clone was seen just once. The chain is built from TRBV5-6 and TRBJ1-5, with 8 bases fitting TRBD1. This CDR3 spans 15 amino acids. Germline trimming cut 0 bases from V and 5 bases from J; bases unmatched to any gene: 4. Germline V lookup: CDR1 SGHDT, CDR2 YYEEEE. This CDR3 is CASSLGDRLDQPQHF. In DNA, the CDR3 is TGTGCCAGCAGCTTGGGGGACAGGCTAGATCAGCCCCAGCATTTT.

This chain uses TRBV6-5 with TRBJ2-4; D possibly corresponds to TRBD1 (6 bases). Germline values: CDR1 MNHEY, CDR2 SVGAGI. Trimming pared 8 bases from V and 6 bases from J, leaving 8 bases between. CDR3 length equals 11 residues. The CDR3 nucleotides read TGTGCCAGCCTACAGGGAAACATTCAGTACTTC. Translating it yields CASLQGNIQYF.

This clone was detected only once. V is TRBV4-1 and J is TRBJ2-5; no firm D call. Trimming took 1 base from V and 5 from J, leaving 8 bases between them. The CDR3 extends over 13 amino acids. The germline gives CDR1 MGHRA, CDR2 YSYEKL. The CDR3 loop reads CASSQVVAETQYF. Here the CDR3 DNA reads TGCGCCAGCAGCCAAGTTGTCGCGGAGACCCAGTACTTC.

This chain connects TRBV29-1 to TRBJ1-1, with D unclear. V was trimmed by 7 bases and J by 2 bases, leaving 14 bases between them. The CDR3 runs 13 residues. Germline CDR1 SQVTM, CDR2 ANQGSEA. For the CDR3, the DNA is TGCAGCGCCCGGAGAGTATTAAACACTGAAGCTTTCTTT. This translates into CSARRVLNTEAFF. The complete variable domain, with remaining parts taken from reference TRBV29-1 and TRBJ1-1, reads SAVISQKPSRDICQRGTSLTIQCQVDSQVTMMFWYRQQPGQSLTLIATANQGSEATYESGFVIDKFPISRPNLTFSTLTVSNMSPEDSSIYLCSARRVLNTEAFFGQGTRLTVV.

The chain links TRBV4-1 to TRBJ1-2; perhaps TRBD1 as D (6 bases). CDR1 and CDR2 from the germline V gene are MGHRA and YSYEKL. There are 14 residues in the CDR3. The V end lost 0 bases, the J end lost 3 bases, and 8 bases lay between the germline ends. CDR3 nucleotides: TGCGCCAGCAGCCAAGAGCCAGGGGACTATGGCTACACCTTC. Translation gives CASSQEPGDYGYTF.

The gene calls are TRBV10-2 and TRBJ2-5; TRBD2 agrees at 7 bases. Germline values: CDR1 WSHSY, CDR2 SAAADI. Trimming removed 5 bases from V and 5 bases from J; junction bases left unmatched: 2. The CDR3 totals 12 residues. CDR3 nucleotide sequence: TGCGCCAGCAGTTTGCGGGGGGAGACCCAGTACTTC. The encoded protein is CASSLRGETQYF.

This clone appeared a few times. The chain recombines TRBV29-1 with TRBJ2-2, with a weak D call TRBD1 (5 bases). Trimming pared 7 bases from V and 2 bases from J, leaving 17 bases between. Per the germline V gene, CDR1 is SQVTM and CDR2 is ANQGSEA. The CDR3 spans 15 residues. CDR3 loop: CSASAETANTGELFF. As DNA, the CDR3 is TGCAGCGCCTCTGCGGAGACAGCTAACACCGGGGAGCTGTTTTTT.

Only a few counts were recorded for this clone. The V and J genes are TRBV29-1 and TRBJ1-1; D gene uncertain. Germline V gene sequence: CDR1 SQVTM, CDR2 ANQGSEA. CDR3 length: 12 amino acids. Trimming cost V 1 base and J 8 bases, with 11 bases left between them. The CDR3 region is CSVEVGRREAFF. CDR3 DNA: TGCAGCGTTGAAGTGGGTCGCCGGGAAGCTTTCTTT.

The rearrangement uses TRBV28 and TRBJ1-2, with TRBD1 as a possible D gene (5 bases). CDR1 and CDR2 (germline): MDHEN, SYDVKM. V lost 6 bases to trimming and J lost 4 bases, with 12 bases between them. CDR3 length: 13 residues. The CDR3 here is CASRQTGPYGYTF. Here the CDR3 DNA reads TGTGCCAGCAGGCAAACAGGACCCTATGGCTACACCTTC.

The sample holds a few counts of this clone. This chain uses TRBV19 with TRBJ2-1; perhaps TRBD2 as D (6 bases). The CDR3 has 16 amino acids. Germline V gives CDR1 LNHDA, CDR2 SQIVND (reference sequence). Trimming shortened V by 0 bases and J by 2 bases, and 11 bases separated the two germline ends. The CDR3 reads CASSIDPAGPYNEQFF. The CDR3 DNA sequence: TGTGCCAGTAGTATAGATCCGGCGGGGCCCTACAATGAGCAGTTCTTC.

For the CDR3, the DNA is TGCAGCCCGGTGTTCCCGGGTATCACAGATACGCAGTATTTT. This sequence encodes CSPVFPGITDTQYF. The chain carries TRBV29-1 and TRBJ2-3, with no clear D. Germline V gene lookup returns CDR1 SQVTM and CDR2 ANQGSEA. The length of the CDR3 is 14 residues. V lost 8 bases and J lost 2, with 17 bases in between.

This clone was detected a few times. The J gene is TRBJ2-1, the V gene TRBV30; D is uncertain. The germline gives CDR1 GTSNPN, CDR2 SVGIG (reference sequence). The V end was cut by 3 bases, the J end by 9 bases, with 12 bases between. The CDR3 is 12 residues long. DNA for the CDR3: TGTGCCTGGAGGATGGGTGGGATTGAGCAGTTCTTC. Translated, it gives CAWRMGGIEQFF.

This clone appeared a few times. The chain has TRBV2 and TRBJ2-1; the D is unclear. Trimming removed 1 base from V and 9 bases from J, with 7 bases in between. Germline CDR1 and CDR2: SNHLY and FYNNEI. This CDR3 spans 12 amino acids. The CDR3 bases are TGTGCCAGCAGTGAAGGCATAACTGAGCAGTTCTTC. Its protein product is CASSEGITEQFF.

This clone occurred a few times. The V and J genes are TRBV7-2 and TRBJ2-6; D possibly corresponds to TRBD2 (5 bases). The CDR3 consists of 13 residues. V shed 8 bases and J shed 2 bases, with 7 bases lying between them. Germline CDR1 is SGHTA and CDR2 is FQGNSA. As DNA, the CDR3 is TGTGCCAGCGAGGGTGCTGGGGCCAACGTCCTGACTTTC. It encodes CASEGAGANVLTF.

This clone occurred many times. The chain uses TRBV4-1 and TRBJ1-2, with D uncertain. Looked up from germline, CDR1 is MGHRA and CDR2 is YSYEKL. This CDR3 region has 16 residues. Between the trimmed V and J ends, which lost 0 bases and 0 bases, there was a span of 11 bases. The CDR3 DNA is TGCGCCAGCAGCCAAGACCCGGGCTCAGCTAACTATGGCTACACCTTC. Translated: CASSQDPGSANYGYTF.

In its sample, this clone was seen once. The genes are TRBV10-3 and TRBJ2-5; TRBD2 aligns across 11 bases. V was pared by 4 bases and J by 2 bases, with 0 bases of the junction left unmatched. Per the germline V gene, CDR1 is ENHRY and CDR2 is SYGVKD. The CDR3 is 14 amino acids. CDR3 bases: TGTGCCATCAGTGTAGCGGGGGGGCAAGAGACCCAGTACTTC. Its translation is CAISVAGGQETQYF.

As for this clone: The same CDR3 also results from other DNA sequences found in this sample. The V and J genes are TRBV29-1 and TRBJ2-6; D may be TRBD2 (6 bases). The germline gives CDR1 SQVTM, CDR2 ANQGSEA. V gave up 3 bases and J gave up 4 bases, with 10 bases separating them. The CDR3 sequence is 14 residues long. The DNA of the CDR3 is TGCAGCGTTGATGGAGGGTCCGGGGCCAACGTCCTGACTTTC. The encoded protein is CSVDGGSGANVLTF. Full variable domain (missing parts from reference TRBV29-1 and TRBJ2-6): SAVISQKPSRDICQRGTSLTIQCQVDSQVTMMFWYRQQPGQSLTLIATANQGSEATYESGFVIDKFPISRPNLTFSTLTVSNMSPEDSSIYLCSVDGGSGANVLTFGAGSRLTVL.

In its sample, this clone was seen a few times. The chain joins TRBV10-3 to TRBJ2-7; 10 nucleotides agree with TRBD1. The germline V gene has CDR1 ENHRY and CDR2 SYGVKD. V lost 7 bases to trimming and J lost 6 bases; unmatched junction nucleotides: 9. The CDR3 is made up of 14 amino acids. As DNA, the CDR3 is TGTGCCATCACGGGGGACAGGGGAGGGGTCGAGCAGTACTTC. Protein: CAITGDRGGVEQYF.

The chain links TRBV25-1 to TRBJ1-1; D perhaps matches TRBD1 (6 bases). The CDR3 runs to 14 residues. V was trimmed by 5 bases and J by 1 base, leaving 11 bases between them. Germline V CDR1 and CDR2: MGHDK, SYGVNS. This CDR3 is CASSSLDRNTEAFF. CDR3 nucleotide sequence: TGTGCCAGCAGTTCCCTGGACAGGAACACTGAAGCTTTCTTT.

The V call is TRBV18, the J call TRBJ2-7; D perhaps matches TRBD1 (6 bases). Germline V gene sequence: CDR1 KGHSH, CDR2 LQKENI. The CDR3 totals 13 residues. V lost 3 bases and J 4 bases, leaving 10 bases between the germline ends. The CDR3 region is CASSPTGPYEQYF. Here the CDR3 DNA reads TGTGCCAGCTCACCGACAGGCCCTTACGAGCAGTACTTC.

The chain combines TRBV6-5 with TRBJ1-1; TRBD1 is a possible D gene (5 bases). The germline CDR1 and CDR2 sequences are MNHEY and SVGAGI. The length of the CDR3 is 15 residues. The ends were cut back, 0 bases at V and 1 base at J, with 9 bases in the middle. For the CDR3, the DNA is TGTGCCAGCAGTTACTCGGGGGGTTGGAACACTGAAGCTTTCTTT. Encoded protein: CASSYSGGWNTEAFF.